This note documents a single TCR beta chain sequence. Its antigen remains unknown. This entry comes from a study of cytomegalovirus exposure and HLA in healthy donors. Study findings and constraints: Later findings reportedly placed an Asian-associated ancestry cluster below the roughly 690-donor mean for N-insertions. A previous analysis found most TCR beta V segments productive roughly 87% or roughly 30% of the time.

Trimming removed 2 bases from V and 2 bases from J, with 13 bases in between. Germline-derived CDR1 and CDR2 are SGHTA and FQGNSA. The CDR3 is 15 amino acids. PCR used 60 Vbeta primers and 13 Jbeta primers. The authors' processing: Unique TCR beta chains numbered approximately 76 million in a later analysis, with around 10 million shared. The protocol was immunoSEQ multiplex PCR, while the TCRdb copy is restricted to in-frame clones and leaves out a portion. V, J and clone size are those of that table, while D and trimming were read from the DNA. The repertoire holds 75,000 to 100,000 clones, with 60% to 85% as singletons.

The sequence was obtained from a man aged 55 to 70 in good health and CMV-seropositive. The chain combines TRBV7-2 with TRBJ2-7; D might be TRBD1 (6 bases). Input material: PBMCs. CDR3 sequence: CASSLTQGYTYEQYF. CDR3 coding DNA: TGTGCCAGCAGCTTAACACAGGGCTACACCTACGAGCAGTACTTC.